The 6 T cell receptor beta chains listed next were all sequenced from one sample in a study of regulatory T cells in long-lasting Graves disease. Arm-PCR of CDR3 regions with iRepertoire HTBI primers generated TCR beta libraries. Via MiXCR, TCRdb re-called the multiplex PCR reads, giving one row per CDR3 protein. This table holds 500,000 or so distinct CDR3 sequences, roughly 15% found once. Time point denoted: newly diagnosed GD, antithyroid drugs for less than 3 months. After RNA was extracted from PBMCs, the TCR library was made from it. The data were also submitted as part of a second study, on T cells in Graves' hyperthyroidism and ophthalmopathy.

The source material was peripheral blood mononuclear cells (PBMCs), sampled at new diagnosis, from a patient treated with antithyroid drugs. Source of these receptors: a woman aged 35-60 years with Graves disease.

The chain recombines TRBV12-3 or TRBV12-4 with TRBJ2-1, with 8 bases lining up with TRBD2. The CDR3 is 15 residues long. With V trimmed by 3 bases and J by 6 bases, 7 bases remained unmatched. The CDR3 DNA sequence: TGTGCCAGCAGTTTTGGGGGCGGGGGGTTCAATGAGCAGTTCTTC. Translation gives CASSFGGGGFNEQFF.

This clonotype was seen ten or more times. The V and J genes are TRBV5-6 and TRBJ1-1, with D hard to call. Trimming pared 5 bases from V and 1 base from J, leaving 12 bases between. Germline CDR1 reads SGHDT; CDR2 reads YYEEEE. The CDR3 has 14 amino acids. This chain's CDR3 is CASSFRLTNTEAFF. The CDR3 nucleotides are TGTGCCAGCAGTTTCAGACTGACGAACACTGAAGCTTTCTTT.

This clonotype was seen only a few times. V is TRBV13 and J is TRBJ2-3; D perhaps matches TRBD1 (5 bases). The CDR3 totals 14 residues. The ends were cut back, 2 bases at V and 4 bases at J, with 10 bases in the middle. The germline CDR1 and CDR2 sequences are PRHDT and FYEKMQ (reference sequence). CDR3 in amino acids: CASSLSPTADTQYF. In DNA, the CDR3 is TGTGCCAGCAGCTTATCGCCGACAGCAGATACGCAGTATTTT.

On this clonotype itself: A single base separates this from a much larger clone, so it may be a read error. Because the CDR3 is missing its conserved closing phenylalanine or tryptophan, this is likely a read error. The chain employs TRBV12-3 or TRBV12-4 and TRBJ2-7; D is perhaps TRBD1 or TRBD2 (6 bases each). V lost 4 bases and J 0 bases, leaving 13 bases between the germline ends. There are 15 residues in the CDR3. The CDR3 spells CASSWGDTSSYEQYL. The CDR3, as DNA: TGTGCCAGCAGTTGGGGGGACACTAGCTCCTACGAGCAGTACCTC.

This clonotype was counted only a few times. This chain links TRBV13 with TRBJ1-1, with no clear D. V lost 2 bases, J lost 4 bases, and 11 bases lay in between. This CDR3 region has 14 residues. From germline, CDR1 is PRHDT and CDR2 FYEKMQ (reference sequence). The CDR3 reads CASSLNGIGTEAFF. CDR3 in DNA: TGTGCCAGCAGCTTAAACGGGATAGGCACTGAAGCTTTCTTT. Full variable domain (rest looked up from reference TRBV13 and TRBJ1-1): AAGVIQSPRHLIKEKRETATLKCYPIPRHDTVYWYQQGPGQDPQFLISFYEKMQSDKGSIPDRFSAQQFSDYHSELNMSSLELGDSALYFCASSLNGIGTEAFFGQGTRLTVV.

This clonotype was seen only a few times. A junction boundary mismatches the germline segment, possibly from a read error. The CDR3 loop reads CASSQEGRSTDTQYF. CDR3 DNA: TGCGCCAGCAGCCAAGAAGGGAGAAGCACAGATACGCAGTATTTT. The V and J genes are TRBV4-2 and TRBJ2-3; a weak D match, TRBD2 (5 bases). CDR3 length: 15 amino acids. Germline V lookup: CDR1 LGHNA, CDR2 YNFKEQ.